This T cell receptor (beta chain) was obtained from a study of OX40 agonist ivuxolimab in advanced cancers. Method: immunoSEQ multiplex PCR; TCRdb's copy keeps in-frame clones and lacks some. The sample lists 87,000 or so clones, about 85% seen once, with 3.8% in the top ten. The CDR3 contains 14 residues. V dropped 0 bases and J dropped 7 bases, with 7 bases sitting between them. The J gene is TRBJ1-6, the V gene TRBV23-1, with D tentatively TRBD1 (5 bases). TRBV23-1 has ORF status, its function being uncertain. Material: CD4+ or CD8+ T cells sorted from blood, obtained in a trial of the OX40 agonist ivuxolimab. The sequence derives from an adult with an advanced solid tumor such as melanoma, head and neck, liver or kidney cancer. The CDR3: CASSQSQGNSPLHF. CDR3 sequence (DNA): TGCGCCAGCAGTCAATCGCAGGGCAATTCACCCCTCCACTTT.